The 20 T cell receptor beta chains in this list originate from one sample, sequenced in a study of blood T cell repertoires in COVID-19. TCRdb keeps only in-frame clones here, not all; method: immunoSEQ multiplex PCR. The sample shows some 350,000 clones, roughly 87% of them seen only once. The specimen sequenced was PBMCs or T cells enriched from blood (not recorded which). Receptors originate from a woman between 25 and 40 years old who had recovered from COVID-19.

There are a few counts of this clone. The rearrangement uses TRBV2 and TRBJ2-2; 14 bases are shared with TRBD2. V was clipped by 6 bases and J by 7 bases; unmatched bases: 7. The V gene's germline CDR1 is SNHLY and CDR2 FYNNEI. This CDR3 comprises 16 residues. CDR3 coding DNA: TGTGCCAGCAGCTCCGGACTAGCGGGAGGAAGCGGGGAGCTGTTTTTT. Residues: CASSSGLAGGSGELFF. Full variable domain (missing parts from reference TRBV2 and TRBJ2-2): EPEVTQTPSHQVTQMGQEVILRCVPISNHLYFYWYRQILGQKVEFLVSFYNNEISEKSEIFDDQFSVERPDGSNFTLKIRSTKLEDSAMYFCASSSGLAGGSGELFFGEGSRLTVL.

This clone has only one observation. The chain recombines TRBV5-1 with TRBJ2-2, with 12 bases fitting TRBD2. CDR1 is SGHRS, CDR2 YFSETQ, per germline. The CDR3 is 16 residues long. The trim removed 1 base at V and 5 bases at J, leaving 3 bases unmatched. The CDR3 DNA reads TGCGCCAGCAGCTTGACACTAGCGGGAGGTACCGGGGAGCTGTTTTTT. This translates into CASSLTLAGGTGELFF.

The V gene is TRBV5-1, the J gene TRBJ1-5; TRBD1 matches 9 bases. J gave up 5 bases and V 2 bases, and 8 bases lay outside the gene matches. Germline-derived CDR1 and CDR2 are SGHRS and YFSETQ. The CDR3 has 16 amino acids. In DNA, the CDR3 is TGCGCCAGCAGCTTTTTACCCCGGACAGGGGATCAGCCCCAGCATTTT. Translation: CASSFLPRTGDQPQHF.

The J gene is TRBJ2-7, the V gene TRBV27; D is ambiguous. Germline values: CDR1 MNHEY, CDR2 SMNVEV (reference sequence). The CDR3 contains 15 residues. Trimming removed 6 bases from V and 1 base from J, with 16 bases in between. The CDR3 DNA is TGTGCCAGCAGCCCCCGCGGTATTGGTTCCTACGAGCAGTACTTC. It translates to CASSPRGIGSYEQYF.

This chain links TRBV25-1 with TRBJ1-1; D is possibly TRBD1 (6 bases). The CDR3 loop spans 15 amino acids. Germline-derived CDR1 and CDR2 are MGHDK and SYGVNS. V gave up 6 bases and J gave up 1 base, with 15 bases separating them. The CDR3 reads CASRGRGAQNTEAFF. DNA for the CDR3: TGTGCCAGCAGGGGGAGGGGGGCCCAGAACACTGAAGCTTTCTTT. Together with reference TRBV25-1 and TRBJ1-1, the CDR3 gives the full variable domain: EADIYQTPRYLVIGTGKKITLECSQTMGHDKMYWYQQDPGMELHLIHYSYGVNSTEKGDLSSESTVSRIRTEHFPLTLESARPSHTSQYLCASRGRGAQNTEAFFGQGTRLTVV.

This rearrangement joins TRBV7-9 to TRBJ1-2; D uncertain. V lost 4 bases and J lost 0, with 12 bases in between. Germline V gene sequence: CDR1 SEHNR, CDR2 FQNEAQ (reference sequence). This CDR3 is 15 amino acids long. CDR3 sequence (DNA): TGTGCCAGCAGCTCCCCGGGTCTCTCTAACTATGGCTACACCTTC. Protein product: CASSSPGLSNYGYTF.

The chain uses TRBV2 and TRBJ1-4, with TRBD1 matching over 9 bases. Germline CDR1 reads SNHLY; CDR2 reads FYNNEI. The CDR3 spans 17 residues. V was pared by 3 bases and J by 4 bases, with 9 bases of the junction left unmatched. In DNA form, the CDR3 reads TGTGCCAGCAGTGAGGAGATTTGGGGACAGGGTAATGAAAAACTGTTTTTT. Translated: CASSEEIWGQGNEKLFF.

J is TRBJ2-2 and V is TRBV6-1, with 9 positions matching TRBD2. This CDR3 is built from 14 residues. Germline CDR1 reads MNHNS; CDR2 reads SASEGT. Trimming cost V 8 bases and J 3 bases; bases outside gene matches: 4. The CDR3 sequence: CASGGGVYTGELFF. The CDR3 nucleotides are TGTGCCAGCGGCGGGGGGGTTTACACCGGGGAGCTGTTTTTT.

The chain has TRBV28 and TRBJ1-5, with TRBD1 matching over 9 bases. The CDR3 length is 16 residues. Germline V gene lookup returns CDR1 MDHEN and CDR2 SYDVKM. The V and J ends lost 6 bases and 7 bases, in that order; junction bases with no gene match: 13. CDR3: CASSLPGQGPRQPQHF. As DNA, the CDR3 is TGTGCCAGCAGCCTACCGGGACAGGGTCCCCGACAGCCCCAGCATTTT.

This sequence joins TRBV5-1 and TRBJ2-7, with 9 bases identical to TRBD1. Germline V CDR1 and CDR2: SGHRS, YFSETQ. The CDR3 totals 15 residues. The ends lost 5 bases at V and 3 bases at J; junction bases unmatched: 9. The CDR3 region has the DNA TGCGCCAGCAGTTACTACAGGGGGCTCCGCTACGAGCAGTACTTC. This encodes CASSYYRGLRYEQYF.

J is TRBJ2-2 and V is TRBV18; D remains ambiguous. The CDR3 totals 11 residues. The V end was cut by 3 bases, the J end by 6 bases, with 2 bases between. The germline V gene encodes CDR1 KGHSH and CDR2 LQKENI. CDR3 sequence: CASSPSGELFF. As DNA, the CDR3 is TGTGCCAGCTCACCCTCCGGGGAGCTGTTTTTT.

The chain combines TRBV6-6 with TRBJ1-1; a weak D match, TRBD1 (6 bases). The CDR3 runs 14 residues. The ends were cut back, 7 bases at V and 5 bases at J, with 17 bases in the middle. Per the germline V gene, CDR1 is MNHNY and CDR2 is SVGAGI (reference sequence). The CDR3 spells CASTQGQLGTEAFF. The CDR3 bases are TGTGCCAGCACTCAAGGACAGTTGGGGACTGAAGCTTTCTTT.

This chain links TRBV9 with TRBJ1-2; 9 nucleotides align to TRBD1. The CDR3 covers 14 residues. Trimming cost V 4 bases and J 5 bases; bases outside gene matches: 6. CDR1 and CDR2 from the germline V gene are SGDLS and YYNGEE. In nucleotides, the CDR3 is TGTGCCAGCAGCCCCGGGACAGGGACTTATGGCTACACCTTC. This codes for CASSPGTGTYGYTF.

The chain links TRBV5-1 to TRBJ1-2, with D maybe TRBD1 (6 bases). There are 13 residues in the CDR3. CDR1 SGHRS and CDR2 YFSETQ come from the germline V gene. Trimming cost V 4 bases and J 6 bases, with 13 bases left between them. CDR3 loop: CASSNLQGDGYTF. CDR3 in DNA: TGCGCCAGCAGCAACCTACAGGGAGATGGCTACACCTTC.

To note about this clone: Other DNA sequences in the sample encode the same CDR3. This chain links TRBV12-3 or TRBV12-4 with TRBJ2-7; D not resolved. This CDR3 has 12 residues. V was cut by 3 bases and J by 3 bases, with 6 bases left in between. This CDR3 is CASSLYSYEQYF. The CDR3 nucleotides are TGTGCCAGCAGTTTGTACAGCTACGAGCAGTACTTC.

V and J are TRBV29-1 and TRBJ2-1, with 8 bases identical to TRBD2. With 3 bases clipped from V and 0 bases from J, the junction kept 10 bases outside the gene matches. The CDR3 is made up of 17 amino acids. CDR1 is SQVTM and CDR2 is ANQGSEA in the germline V gene. CDR3 bases: TGCAGCGTTGACTACTTACAAGCGGGGGTCTCCTACAATGAGCAGTTCTTC. It translates to CSVDYLQAGVSYNEQFF.

This clone was found once. The chain employs TRBV25-1 and TRBJ1-4; 11 nucleotides align to TRBD1. CDR1 MGHDK and CDR2 SYGVNS come from the germline V gene. The J segment lost 6 bases and the V segment lost 6 bases, leaving 3 bases of the junction unmatched. The CDR3 is 14 residues long. The CDR3 here is CASRGDRGDEKLFF. CDR3 DNA: TGTGCCAGCAGGGGGGACAGGGGGGATGAAAAACTGTTTTTT.

This clone was counted a few times. The chain employs TRBV4-1 and TRBJ2-2; TRBD2 matches at 9 bases. CDR1 is MGHRA and CDR2 is YSYEKL in the germline V gene. The CDR3 is 15 amino acids. The V and J ends lost 2 bases and 6 bases, in that order; junction bases with no gene match: 4. The CDR3 region has the DNA TGCGCCAGCAGCCAAATCCTAGCGGGGTCCGGGGAGCTGTTTTTT. Residues: CASSQILAGSGELFF.

This clone has more than one count but fewer than ten. The V call is TRBV7-2, the J call TRBJ2-3; D unresolved. The CDR3 length is 13 residues. Trimming removed 4 bases at V and 2 bases at J, with 7 bases between. Germline V CDR1 and CDR2: SGHTA, FQGNSA. CDR3 in amino acids: CASSSAATDTQYF. The DNA for the CDR3 is TGTGCCAGCAGCTCCGCGGCCACAGATACGCAGTATTTT.

In this sample, this clone turned up a few times. The gene calls are TRBV7-8 and TRBJ1-2, with TRBD1 matching over 10 bases. The V segment lost 3 bases and the J segment 7 bases; nucleotides outside the gene matches: 8. The CDR3 length is 15 residues. Per the germline V gene, CDR1 is SGHVS and CDR2 is FQNEAQ. In DNA, the CDR3 is TGTGCCAGCAGCTTGACAGGGGGCGATAAGGGTGGCTACACCTTC. Translated: CASSLTGGDKGGYTF.